This TCR beta chain was found in a study of identical twins. Whole-study findings and limits: Cross-sectional statistics underpinned the conclusions; the same donors were not followed. Excess twin sharing in beta out-of-frame sequences was weaker.

This clonotype has a handful of counts. Its antigen is still unknown. Template switching, a step in the protocol, added a universal primer site, and cDNA carried unique molecular identifiers. One entry per CDR3 protein results from TCRdb running MiXCR on the 5' RACE reads. Of about 660,000 distinct CDR3 sequences listed, 8.6% are singletons. The germline V and J ends were trimmed by 4 bases and 5 bases, with 14 bases remaining between them. The CDR3 sequence is 14 residues long. Germline CDR1 and CDR2: ENHRY and SYGVKD. The data also belong to a second study, concerning yellow fever vaccine responses in identical twins.

The sequencing sample was made of PBMCs. The clonotype originates from a woman under 30 in good health. This chain uses TRBV10-3 with TRBJ1-1; D possibly corresponds to TRBD1 (5 bases). CDR3 coding DNA: TGTGCCATCAGTGTCTCTGGGAGGGGTACTGAAGCTTTCTTT. Encoded protein: CAISVSGRGTEAFF.